This TCR beta chain is drawn from a study of early T cells in non-severe SARS-CoV-2 infection (dated by TCRdb to the early 2020s). In terms of the full investigation: TCR sequencing used bulk RNA from unsorted whole blood, so alpha and beta chains could not be paired. What the study reported, not specific to this receptor: VDJdb matching was skewed toward anti-spike CD8 responses and likely underestimated virus-specific expansions, missing private and CD4 specificities.

The study was a case-control design nested within a healthcare worker cohort in London, UK, with weekly nasopharyngeal swab PCR tests and blood sampling. Healthcare workers were recruited during the week of the UK lockdown, between 23 and 31 March 2020, and followed weekly for up to about 15 weeks. The CDR3 numbers 13 residues from cysteine through phenylalanine. Solely the CDR3 DNA is kept, with 39 bases framed from the first base. CDR1 is given as MDHEN and CDR2 as SYDVKM, both from the germline V gene. V is shortened by 8 bases, J by 4 bases, and the region joining them spans 11 bases. The method was 5' RACE. The data were produced on a NextSeq 500. To correct for sequencing error and PCR bias, the TCR library protocol tagged individual cDNA molecules with unique molecular identifiers. Both TCR alpha and beta chains were sequenced, and tight co-correlation was observed between alpha and beta sequence abundances in each sample. Per the original workflow: Decombinator V4 was used to perform V gene, J gene and CDR3 annotation of TCR sequences. TCRs were defined as expanded if a significant change between any two time points was detected under a Poisson model with p below 0.0001. TCR abundances were normalised to the total number of TCRs sequenced per sample and expressed as counts per million. TRAV1-2 paired with TRAJ12, TRAJ20 or TRAJ33 defined MAIT TCRs, while TRAV10 paired with TRAJ18 defined iNKT TCRs. VDJdb, accessed 1 November 2021, was searched for CMV, EBV and SARS-CoV-2 annotated TCRs, with TCRs annotated for multiple antigens excluded. TCRdb cleaned the public reads at Q25 with fastp, built clones with MiXCR and kept in-frame beta chains. Rows with a matching CDR3 protein are joined into one entry that keeps the most common DNA and genes. TCRdb, not the original authors, processed these V and J calls. This sample is represented by tens of thousands of distinct CDR3 sequences; less than 5.5% of them were singletons. Clones ranked in the top ten supply around 4% of the sample.

This clonotype was seen many times. Its antigen is currently not known. Per-nucleotide qualities are absent, and no much larger clonotype sits a single base away. The chain employs TRBV28 and TRBJ1-4; the D segment cannot be called with confidence. Sequencing was carried out using whole blood. This TCR derives from an adult who was a healthcare worker with PCR-confirmed SARS-CoV-2 infection or an uninfected control (not recorded which). For the CDR3, the sequence is CASRRNRNEKLFF. The base sequence is TGTGCCAGCCGCCGGAACCGTAATGAAAAACTGTTTTTT.